This entry describes one TCR beta chain. These data come from a study of blood T cell repertoires in COVID-19. In the study overall: Researchers got acute and convalescent COVID-19 samples from the United States, Italy and Spain. Sources were T cells, B-cell-depleted T cells, or PBMCs; the material itself was cDNA or gDNA.

Per the authors' pipeline: Amplification of reference gene primers was used by the study to estimate nucleated cell counts. TCRdb's copy holds only in-frame clones and misses some; the assay was immunoSEQ multiplex PCR. D and trimming were read from the DNA, whereas the V and J calls and clone size are those reported in that table. Counted here are roughly 130,000 clones, approximately 80% occurring once; the ten biggest clones make up under 2.5%. This CDR3 has 14 residues. Per germline, CDR1 MNHEY and CDR2 SVGAGI. V lost 7 bases, J lost 9 bases, and 13 bases stayed unmatched. J is TRBJ2-5 and V is TRBV6-5; 8 bases are shared with TRBD2. The specimen sequenced was peripheral blood. The sequence came from a man in his sixties or seventies with acute or convalescent COVID-19. Here the CDR3 reads CASISGGTGGAQYF. In nucleotides, the CDR3 is TGTGCCAGCATCAGCGGGGGTACCGGAGGGGCCCAGTACTTC.